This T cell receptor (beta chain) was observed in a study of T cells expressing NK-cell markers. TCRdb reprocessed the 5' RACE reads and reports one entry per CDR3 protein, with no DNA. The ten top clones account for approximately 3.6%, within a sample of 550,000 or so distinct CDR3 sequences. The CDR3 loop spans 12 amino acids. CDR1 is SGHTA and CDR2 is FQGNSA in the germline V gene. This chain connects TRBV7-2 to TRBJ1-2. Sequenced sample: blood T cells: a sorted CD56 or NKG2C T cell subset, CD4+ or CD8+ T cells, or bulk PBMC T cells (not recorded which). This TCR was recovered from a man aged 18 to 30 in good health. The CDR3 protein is CASSSEGDGYTF. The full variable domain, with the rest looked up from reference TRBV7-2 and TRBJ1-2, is GAGVSQSPSNKVTEKGKDVELRCDPISGHTALYWYRQSLGQGLEFLIYFQGNSAPDKSGLPSDRFSAERTGGSVSTLTIQRTQQEDSAVYLCASSSEGDGYTFGSGTRLTVV.